This T cell receptor beta chain was documented in a study of shared clonotypes between healthy human individuals. Measured with immunoSEQ multiplex PCR; TCRdb has only the in-frame clones, and not every one. The table shows approximately 2.5 million clones, with around nine tenths occurring only once. The V and J ends lost 2 bases and 7 bases respectively, with 12 bases between them. CDR3 length equals 15 residues. Germline V gene lookup returns CDR1 MNHEY and CDR2 SMNVEV (reference sequence). V is TRBV27 and J is TRBJ1-6; possible D gene TRBD1, 6 bases. The sequence came from a man aged 18 to 35 in good health. The sequenced material came from naive CD4+ T cells sorted from blood. Regarding subset: CD45RA+ positively selected. The CDR3 bases are TGTGCCAGCAGTTTAACCAGGGGAGAAAATTCACCCCTCCACTTT. Its translation is CASSLTRGENSPLHF.